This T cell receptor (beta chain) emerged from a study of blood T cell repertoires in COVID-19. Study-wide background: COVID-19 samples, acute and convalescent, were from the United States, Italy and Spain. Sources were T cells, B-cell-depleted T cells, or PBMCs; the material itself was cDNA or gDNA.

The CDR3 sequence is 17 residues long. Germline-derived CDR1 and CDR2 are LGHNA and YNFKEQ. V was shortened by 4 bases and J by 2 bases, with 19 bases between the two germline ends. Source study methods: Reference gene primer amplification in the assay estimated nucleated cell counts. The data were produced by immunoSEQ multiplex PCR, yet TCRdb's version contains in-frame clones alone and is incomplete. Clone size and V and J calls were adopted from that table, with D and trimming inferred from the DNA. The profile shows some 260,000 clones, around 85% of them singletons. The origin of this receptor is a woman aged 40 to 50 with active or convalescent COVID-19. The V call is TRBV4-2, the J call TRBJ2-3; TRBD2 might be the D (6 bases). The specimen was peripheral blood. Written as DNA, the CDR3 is TGTGCCAGCAGCCCCCGGCAGGCGGGACCGTCCACAGATACGCAGTATTTT. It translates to CASSPRQAGPSTDTQYF.